These 25 T cell receptor beta chains share one sample of origin, sequenced in a study of radiotherapy plus CTLA-4 blockade in lung cancer. TCRdb's copy holds only in-frame clones and misses some; the assay was immunoSEQ multiplex PCR. The sample contains 35,000 to 45,000 clones, 72% of which appear only once. Here the sequenced sample was peripheral blood, taken from a patient treated with radiotherapy plus ipilimumab. Receptors originate from a human donor with non-small cell lung cancer who had stable disease on radiotherapy plus ipilimumab.

The chain's CDR3 is CASSEAPRTANQPQHF. In nucleotides, the CDR3 is TGTGCCAGCAGTGAAGCGCCCAGGACAGCCAATCAGCCCCAGCATTTT. This sequence joins TRBV2 and TRBJ1-5, with D possibly TRBD1 on 6 matching bases. Looked up from germline, CDR1 is SNHLY and CDR2 is FYNNEI. Trimming stripped 0 bases from V and 3 bases from J, with 12 bases between. This CDR3 spans 16 amino acids.

This rearrangement joins TRBV9 to TRBJ1-2; D is unclear. This CDR3 has 15 amino acids. The germline gives CDR1 SGDLS, CDR2 YYNGEE. Trimming took 2 bases from V and 0 from J, leaving 11 bases between them. The chain's CDR3 is CASSVVHDSNYGYTF. Here the CDR3 DNA reads TGTGCCAGCAGCGTTGTTCATGACTCTAACTATGGCTACACCTTC.

The chain combines TRBV11-3 with TRBJ1-1; no firm D call. Deletions cut 4 bases from V and 0 bases from J, with 6 bases between. The CDR3 totals 13 residues. The germline V gene encodes CDR1 SGHNT and CDR2 YENEEA. The CDR3 nucleotides read TGTGCCAGCAGCTCGCGCATGAACACTGAAGCTTTCTTT. Protein: CASSSRMNTEAFF.

This clone was seen a single time. V gene TRBV5-4 combines with J gene TRBJ1-4; D gene uncertain. This CDR3 spans 15 amino acids. Germline CDR1 is SGHNT and CDR2 is YYREEE (reference sequence). Between the trimmed V and J ends, which lost 4 bases and 6 bases, there was a span of 16 bases. CDR3 sequence: CASSPGQQLHEKLFF. The CDR3 coding sequence is TGTGCCAGCAGCCCCGGCCAACAGTTACATGAAAAACTGTTTTTT.

The CDR3 region has the DNA TGCAGCATTGCCAGGGGCACTGAAGCTTTCTTT. This sequence encodes CSIARGTEAFF. J is TRBJ1-1 and V is TRBV29-1; perhaps TRBD1 as D (6 bases). CDR1 and CDR2 from the germline V gene are SQVTM and ANQGSEA. The V end was cut by 8 bases, the J end by 4 bases, with 11 bases between. The CDR3 is made up of 11 amino acids.

This rearrangement joins TRBV11-3 to TRBJ2-7, with 10 bases identical to TRBD1. The germline gives CDR1 SGHNT, CDR2 YENEEA. The CDR3 contains 15 residues. V dropped 8 bases and J dropped 1; count of bases not matched to a gene: 8. The CDR3 loop is CASSGPGQGSYEQYF. The CDR3 DNA follows: TGTGCCAGCTCCGGACCGGGACAGGGGTCCTACGAGCAGTACTTC.

This chain links TRBV28 with TRBJ1-3; 7 bases match TRBD1. V was clipped by 6 bases and J by 7 bases; unmatched bases: 9. Germline CDR1 is MDHEN and CDR2 is SYDVKM. The CDR3 is 14 residues long. The CDR3: CASRTDRAWNTIYF. DNA for the CDR3: TGTGCCAGCAGGACTGACAGGGCCTGGAACACCATATATTTT.

This chain uses TRBV6-5 with TRBJ2-7; 12 bases map to TRBD1. V gave up 7 bases and J gave up 5 bases; unmatched junction bases: 9. Germline V lookup: CDR1 MNHEY, CDR2 SVGAGI. This CDR3 spans 15 amino acids. CDR3 amino acids: CASTPPGQGAHEQYF. The CDR3 nucleotides read TGTGCCAGCACCCCCCCGGGACAGGGGGCTCACGAGCAGTACTTC.

The chain carries TRBV7-9 and TRBJ2-5; 7 bases are shared with TRBD2. This CDR3 has 14 residues. V shed 2 bases and J 4 bases; nucleotides not matched to a gene: 4. Germline V gives CDR1 SEHNR, CDR2 FQNEAQ (reference sequence). This CDR3 is CASSLSRLAETQYF. CDR3 coding DNA: TGTGCCAGCAGCTTAAGTCGACTAGCAGAGACCCAGTACTTC.

V is TRBV6-1 and J is TRBJ2-3; perhaps TRBD1 as D (5 bases). Looked up from germline, CDR1 is MNHNS and CDR2 is SASEGT. The germline V and J ends were trimmed by 4 bases and 0 bases, with 8 bases remaining between them. The CDR3 has 14 residues. The CDR3 coding sequence is TGTGCCAGCAGTGTGACAGCTAGCACAGATACGCAGTATTTT. This encodes CASSVTASTDTQYF.

This chain uses TRBV7-9 with TRBJ2-3; 12 nucleotides align to TRBD1. In germline, CDR1 is SEHNR, CDR2 FQNEAQ (reference sequence). This CDR3 is built from 18 residues. V was pared by 6 bases and J by 3 bases, with 13 bases of the junction left unmatched. Here the CDR3 reads CASSTGTGGAQQTDTQYF. The CDR3 DNA is TGTGCCAGCAGTACCGGGACAGGGGGCGCCCAGCAGACAGATACGCAGTATTTT.

DNA of the CDR3: TGTGCCAGCAGGAACCGGGACAGCAAACTAGGCTACACCTTC. Its protein product is CASRNRDSKLGYTF. The chain recombines TRBV6-5 with TRBJ1-2; TRBD1 aligns across 7 bases. The CDR3 runs to 14 residues. Trimming cost V 6 bases and J 8 bases; bases outside gene matches: 12. CDR1 is MNHEY, CDR2 SVGAGI, per germline.

J is TRBJ2-5 and V is TRBV4-1; 11 nucleotides line up with TRBD2. V was clipped by 3 bases and J by 4 bases; unmatched bases: 4. The CDR3 has 15 amino acids. Germline V gives CDR1 MGHRA, CDR2 YSYEKL. The CDR3 DNA sequence: TGCGCCAGCAGCCAGGCTAGCGGGGGGCGAGAGACCCAGTACTTC. As protein: CASSQASGGRETQYF.

The rearrangement links TRBV6-1 to TRBJ1-6; D is uncertain. Germline V gives CDR1 MNHNS, CDR2 SASEGT. V lost 5 bases, J lost 9 bases, and 5 bases lay in between. The CDR3 sequence is 11 residues long. CDR3 nucleotide sequence: TGTGCCAGCAGTTGGCTTTCACCCCTCCACTTT. Amino acid sequence: CASSWLSPLHF.

The CDR3: CASSRGGSSSYEQYF. In nucleotides, the CDR3 is TGTGCCAGCAGTAGAGGGGGCTCAAGCTCCTACGAGCAGTACTTC. The V call is TRBV7-2, the J call TRBJ2-7; 7 nucleotides align to TRBD1. V gave up 6 bases and J gave up 0 bases; unmatched junction bases: 8. This CDR3 contains 15 residues. Germline CDR1 and CDR2: SGHTA and FQGNSA.

This clone has more than one count but fewer than ten. This sequence joins TRBV29-1 and TRBJ1-2; 8 bases are a match to TRBD1. Germline assignment: CDR1 SQVTM and CDR2 ANQGSEA. The length of the CDR3 is 13 residues. After removal of 6 bases from V and 3 bases from J, the junction contained 6 bases not matched to a gene. As DNA, the CDR3 is TGCAGCGTGGAACCCAGGGGGCACTATGGCTACACCTTC. Its protein product is CSVEPRGHYGYTF.

This clone appeared once. The chain employs TRBV7-3 and TRBJ2-1, with TRBD1 matching over 11 bases. Per the germline V gene, CDR1 is SGHTA and CDR2 is FQGTGA. The CDR3 has 13 residues. Trimming removed 5 bases from V and 12 bases from J; junction bases left unmatched: 6. For the CDR3, the DNA is TGTGCCAGCAGCCCGAGGACAGGGGGCGCGCAGTTCTTC. Amino acid sequence: CASSPRTGGAQFF.

The V and J genes are TRBV7-8 and TRBJ1-5; TRBD1 matches at 8 bases. V lost 5 bases, J lost 2 bases, and 8 bases stayed unmatched. The germline gives CDR1 SGHVS, CDR2 FQNEAQ. There are 16 residues in the CDR3. Here the CDR3 DNA reads TGTGCCAGCAGCGCAAGCGACAGGGGAGGCAATCAGCCCCAGCATTTT. It is translated as CASSASDRGGNQPQHF.

The chain uses TRBV2 and TRBJ2-2, with D perhaps matching TRBD2 (6 bases). Per the germline V gene, CDR1 is SNHLY and CDR2 is FYNNEI. Trimming removed 6 bases at V and 6 bases at J, with 14 bases between. This CDR3 is 14 amino acids long. This CDR3 reads CASRGGERAGELFF. Here the CDR3 DNA reads TGTGCCAGCAGAGGAGGGGAGAGGGCCGGGGAGCTGTTTTTT.

The chain carries TRBV29-1 and TRBJ2-3; perhaps TRBD1 as D (5 bases). The V gene's germline CDR1 is SQVTM and CDR2 ANQGSEA. Trimming took 7 bases from V and 6 from J, leaving 14 bases between them. The CDR3 covers 12 residues. The CDR3 sequence: CSADASGDTQYF. The CDR3, as DNA: TGCAGCGCTGACGCATCAGGGGATACGCAGTATTTT.

This sequence joins TRBV27 and TRBJ2-5, with 7 bases that match TRBD1. V lost 4 bases to trimming and J lost 5 bases; unmatched junction nucleotides: 10. Germline CDR1 reads MNHEY; CDR2 reads SMNVEV (reference sequence). The CDR3 spans 15 residues. CDR3 in DNA: TGTGCCAGCAGTTCAGGACAGGTCAACGGGGAGACCCAGTACTTC. As protein: CASSSGQVNGETQYF.

The chain joins TRBV11-2 to TRBJ2-7; D is perhaps TRBD2 (6 bases). Germline CDR1 SGHAT, CDR2 FQNNGV. Trimming removed 5 bases at V and 0 bases at J, with 17 bases between. The CDR3 has 16 residues. This CDR3 is CASSARRGLSSYEQYF. The CDR3 region has the DNA TGTGCCAGCAGCGCAAGGAGGGGTTTAAGCTCCTACGAGCAGTACTTC. Full variable domain (missing parts from reference TRBV11-2 and TRBJ2-7): EAGVAQSPRYKIIEKRQSVAFWCNPISGHATLYWYQQILGQGPKLLIQFQNNGVVDDSQLPKDRFSAERLKGVDSTLKIQPAKLEDSAVYLCASSARRGLSSYEQYFGPGTRLTVT.

CDR3 DNA: TGCGCCAGCAGTGGGGGGGAGCCCACAGATACGCAGTATTTT. Translated: CASSGGEPTDTQYF. This rearrangement joins TRBV10-1 to TRBJ2-3; D may be TRBD2 (6 bases). The length of the CDR3 is 14 residues. Trimming took off 4 bases at V and 2 bases at J, with 10 bases between the two ends. Germline assignment: CDR1 WNHNN and CDR2 SYGVQD (reference sequence).

The rearrangement links TRBV30 to TRBJ2-2, with 7 positions matching TRBD1. The CDR3 has 15 amino acids. Looked up from germline, CDR1 is GTSNPN and CDR2 is SVGIG (reference sequence). The V and J ends lost 4 bases and 6 bases, in that order; junction bases with no gene match: 11. CDR3 bases: TGTGCCTGGAAGGTTGGAGACAGGGCAGCCGGGGAGCTGTTTTTT. It translates to CAWKVGDRAAGELFF.

This clone came up a few times. The rearrangement joins TRBV29-1 to TRBJ1-2; tentatively, D is TRBD1 (6 bases). This CDR3 spans 12 amino acids. The ends were cut back, 4 bases at V and 4 bases at J, with 10 bases in the middle. Germline V CDR1 and CDR2: SQVTM, ANQGSEA. As DNA, the CDR3 is TGCAGCGTTGTTGGGGGCGTCTATGGCTACACCTTC. Translating it yields CSVVGGVYGYTF. Filled out from reference TRBV29-1 and TRBJ1-2, the complete variable domain reads SAVISQKPSRDICQRGTSLTIQCQVDSQVTMMFWYRQQPGQSLTLIATANQGSEATYESGFVIDKFPISRPNLTFSTLTVSNMSPEDSSIYLCSVVGGVYGYTFGSGTRLTVV.